This T cell receptor (beta chain) was identified during a study of T-cell reconstitution after alpha-beta-depleted transplantation in children. This clonotype was picked up many times. Antigen specificity is unknown. V lost 5 bases, J lost 4 bases, and 17 bases lay in between. The CDR3 runs 15 residues. Findings of the study overall: Roughly two months post-transplant, alpha-beta T cells reportedly originated from several hundred graft clones that had expanded. From surviving recipient T cells and thymic progenitors came the high day-60 TCRbeta diversity observed in some patients.

Unique molecular identifiers were built into the TCRbeta library. TCRdb re-called the PCR reads with MiXCR, one entry per CDR3 protein. This sample has some 840,000 distinct CDR3 sequences, with 15% to 20% found just once. The receptor was isolated from a male patient younger than 18 who had a stem cell transplant for acute lymphoblastic leukemia, so the T cells may come from the graft donor. The gene calls are TRBV12-3 or TRBV12-4 and TRBJ2-5; weak D call: TRBD1 (6 bases). This material consisted of PBMCs, mostly from graft donor cells, taken 360 days after TCRalphabeta/CD19-depleted stem cell transplant. For the CDR3, the DNA is TGTGCCAGCAGTATACAGGGTTGGTTTGGAGAGACCCAGTACTTC. Its translation is CASSIQGWFGETQYF.